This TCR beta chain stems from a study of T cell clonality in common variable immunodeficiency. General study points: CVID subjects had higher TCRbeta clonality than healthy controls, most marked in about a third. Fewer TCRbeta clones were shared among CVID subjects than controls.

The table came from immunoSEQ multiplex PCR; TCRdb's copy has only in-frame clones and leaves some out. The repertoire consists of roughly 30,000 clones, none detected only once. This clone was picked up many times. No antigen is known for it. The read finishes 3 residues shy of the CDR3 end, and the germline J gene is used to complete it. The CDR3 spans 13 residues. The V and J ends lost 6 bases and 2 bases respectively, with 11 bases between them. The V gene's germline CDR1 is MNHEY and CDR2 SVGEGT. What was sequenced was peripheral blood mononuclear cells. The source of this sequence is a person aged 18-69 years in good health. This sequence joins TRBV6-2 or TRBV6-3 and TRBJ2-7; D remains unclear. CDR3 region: CASRIDTAYEQYF. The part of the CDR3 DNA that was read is TGTGCCAGCAGAATAGACACGGCCTACGAG.